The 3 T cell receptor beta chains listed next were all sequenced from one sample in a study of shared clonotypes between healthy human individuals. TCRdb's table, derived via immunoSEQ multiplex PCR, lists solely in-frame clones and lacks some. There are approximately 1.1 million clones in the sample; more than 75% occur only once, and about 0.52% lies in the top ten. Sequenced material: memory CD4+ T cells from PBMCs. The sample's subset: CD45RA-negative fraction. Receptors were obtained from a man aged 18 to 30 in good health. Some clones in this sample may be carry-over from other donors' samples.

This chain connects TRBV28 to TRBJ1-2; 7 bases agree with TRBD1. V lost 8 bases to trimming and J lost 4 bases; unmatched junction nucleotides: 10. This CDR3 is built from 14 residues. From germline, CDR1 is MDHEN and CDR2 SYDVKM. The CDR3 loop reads CASGLTGYAYGYTF. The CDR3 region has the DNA TGTGCCAGCGGCCTGACAGGGTACGCCTATGGCTACACCTTC.

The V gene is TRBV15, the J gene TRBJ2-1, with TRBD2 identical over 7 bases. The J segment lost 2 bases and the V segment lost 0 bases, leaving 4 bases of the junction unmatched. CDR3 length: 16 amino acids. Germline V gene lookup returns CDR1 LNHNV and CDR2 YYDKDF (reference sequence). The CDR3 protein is CATSRDWLAAYNEQFF. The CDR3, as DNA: TGTGCCACCAGCAGAGACTGGCTAGCGGCCTACAATGAGCAGTTCTTC.

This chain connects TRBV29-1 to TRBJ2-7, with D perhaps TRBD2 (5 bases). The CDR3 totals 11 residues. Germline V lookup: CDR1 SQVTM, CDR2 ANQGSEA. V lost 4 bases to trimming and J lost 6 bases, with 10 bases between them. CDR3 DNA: TGCAGCGTTGGACTTGCGGGCGAGCAGTACTTC. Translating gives CSVGLAGEQYF.